These 21 T cell receptor beta chains came from one sample sequenced in a study of T cells in Graves' hyperthyroidism and ophthalmopathy. Amplification yielded TCR beta CDR3 regions, with RNA transcripts as the source. The HTBI primer set served for first-round RT-PCR of the TCR CDR3. MiXCR, applied by TCRdb to the multiplex PCR reads, yields one record per CDR3 protein. The table records 600,000 to 850,000 distinct CDR3 sequences, 15% to 20% of them present only once. The sample comprised blood. These receptors all come from a woman between 50 and 59 years old with Graves' hyperthyroidism that later progressed to Graves' ophthalmopathy.

The genes are TRBV3-1 and TRBJ2-1; the D call may be TRBD1 or TRBD2 (5 bases each). The CDR3 is 17 residues long. V was pared by 0 bases and J by 2 bases, with 14 bases between. In germline, CDR1 is LGHDT, CDR2 YNNKEL (reference sequence). The CDR3 sequence: CASSQEGTLGAYNEQFF. The DNA for the CDR3 is TGTGCCAGCAGCCAAGAGGGTACACTAGGGGCCTACAATGAGCAGTTCTTC.

The chain has TRBV10-3 and TRBJ2-1, with 9 nucleotides matching TRBD2. V lost 6 bases to trimming and J lost 0 bases; unmatched junction nucleotides: 3. CDR1 is ENHRY, CDR2 SYGVKD, per germline. The CDR3 is made up of 15 amino acids. The CDR3 reads CAIRLSGSSYNEQFF. The CDR3 coding sequence is TGTGCCATCAGGCTTAGCGGGAGCTCCTACAATGAGCAGTTCTTC.

This clonotype showed up many times. The V and J genes are TRBV2 and TRBJ1-5; D is unclear. Per the germline V gene, CDR1 is SNHLY and CDR2 is FYNNEI. The CDR3 extends over 18 amino acids. V lost 0 bases and J 0 bases, leaving 15 bases between the germline ends. The CDR3 DNA follows: TGTGCCAGCAGTGAAGCGATTCCGCCACTGTATAGCAATCAGCCCCAGCATTTT. Translation gives CASSEAIPPLYSNQPQHF.

This rearrangement joins TRBV5-5 to TRBJ1-2, with 7 bases matching TRBD1. The J segment lost 0 bases and the V segment lost 4 bases, leaving 6 bases of the junction unmatched. In germline, CDR1 is SGHKS, CDR2 YYEKEE (reference sequence). This CDR3 has 15 residues. CDR3 loop: CASSTGDSTNYGYTF. The CDR3, as DNA: TGTGCCAGCAGCACTGGGGACAGTACTAACTATGGCTACACCTTC.

Only a few counts were recorded for this clonotype. A much more abundant neighbour one base away suggests this may be a read error. The chain carries TRBV7-3 and TRBJ2-7, with a tentative D call TRBD2 (5 bases). Trimming pared 2 bases from V and 3 bases from J, leaving 11 bases between. Per the germline V gene, CDR1 is SGHTA and CDR2 is FQGTGA. CDR3 length: 14 amino acids. The CDR3 loop reads CASSLFTGSYEQYF. The CDR3 DNA reads TGTGCCAGCAGCTTATTTACGGGGAGCTACGAGCAGTACTTC.

This clonotype has at least ten counts. V is TRBV20-1 and J is TRBJ2-7; 8 positions agree with TRBD1. The CDR3 length is 15 residues. Germline values: CDR1 DFQATT, CDR2 SNEGSKA (reference sequence). Trimming took 0 bases from V and 6 from J; bases not matched to a gene: 10. The chain's CDR3 is CSARDQDRDPLEQYF. The CDR3 DNA sequence: TGCAGTGCTAGAGATCAGGACAGGGATCCTCTCGAGCAGTACTTC.

This clonotype was seen many times. The rearrangement uses TRBV11-3 and TRBJ2-3; D unclear. Trimming took off 5 bases at V and 6 bases at J, with 12 bases between the two ends. Germline CDR1 reads SGHNT; CDR2 reads YENEEA. This CDR3 has 13 amino acids. This CDR3 reads CASSGLRSDTQYF. CDR3 in DNA: TGTGCCAGCAGCGGGCTCAGGTCGGATACGCAGTATTTT.

This clonotype was counted ten times or more. The V call is TRBV11-1, the J call TRBJ2-5; 8 bases match TRBD1. CDR1 and CDR2 (germline): SGHAT, FQDESV (reference sequence). Trimming removed 5 bases from V and 0 bases from J; junction bases left unmatched: 5. The length of the CDR3 is 15 residues. In DNA form, the CDR3 reads TGTGCCAGCAGCCCAGACAGGGGCTACCAAGAGACCCAGTACTTC. Amino acid sequence: CASSPDRGYQETQYF.

The rearrangement joins TRBV6-5 to TRBJ1-1; D is ambiguous. The CDR3 length is 13 residues. Per the germline V gene, CDR1 is MNHEY and CDR2 is SVGAGI. V was cut by 3 bases and J by 5 bases, with 10 bases left in between. CDR3 protein: CASSYIGSTEAFF. CDR3 sequence (DNA): TGTGCCAGCAGTTATATCGGGTCTACTGAAGCTTTCTTT.

V is TRBV6-1 and J is TRBJ2-7, with D uncertain. The germline V gene encodes CDR1 MNHNS and CDR2 SASEGT. Trimming cost V 5 bases and J 3 bases, with 17 bases left between them. The CDR3 totals 15 residues. CDR3 bases: TGTGCCAGCAGTACGGACCCCGAAGGTAGCTACGAGCAGTACTTC. Protein: CASSTDPEGSYEQYF.

V is TRBV6-2 or TRBV6-3 and J is TRBJ2-7, with D tentatively TRBD1 (5 bases). Germline V gene data show CDR1 as MNHEY and CDR2 as SVGEGT. There are 14 residues in the CDR3. Trimming took 6 bases from V and 0 from J, leaving 12 bases between them. The CDR3 loop is CASRSSGFSYEQYF. The CDR3 DNA is TGTGCCAGCAGGTCCTCAGGGTTCTCCTACGAGCAGTACTTC.

This clonotype has ten or more counts. V usage is TRBV11-3 and J usage is TRBJ2-1; D is ambiguous. The CDR3 is made up of 15 amino acids. Germline-derived CDR1 and CDR2 are SGHNT and YENEEA. Trimming cost V 2 bases and J 5 bases, with 13 bases left between them. For the CDR3, the DNA is TGTGCCAGCAGCTTACAGGTGGTCGCTCACAATGAGCAGTTCTTC. Translation gives CASSLQVVAHNEQFF.

The rearrangement joins TRBV28 to TRBJ2-7; the D gene is possibly TRBD1 (5 bases). V was shortened by 4 bases and J by 5 bases, with 15 bases between the two germline ends. The germline gives CDR1 MDHEN, CDR2 SYDVKM. The CDR3 covers 14 residues. The chain's CDR3 is CASSWGTGPNEQYF. CDR3 DNA sequence: TGTGCCAGCAGTTGGGGAACAGGCCCCAACGAGCAGTACTTC.

This clonotype was observed many times. The chain links TRBV5-4 to TRBJ1-1; TRBD1 is a possible D gene (5 bases). V gave up 0 bases and J gave up 2 bases, with 17 bases separating them. The germline gives CDR1 SGHNT, CDR2 YYREEE (reference sequence). The CDR3 contains 17 residues. CDR3: CASSLGRPRGYNTEAFF. The CDR3, as DNA: TGTGCCAGCAGCTTGGGGAGACCCCGGGGCTATAACACTGAAGCTTTCTTT.

The chain employs TRBV3-1 and TRBJ1-2; possible D gene TRBD1, 5 bases. Between the trimmed V and J ends, which lost 0 bases and 2 bases, there was a span of 13 bases. The germline V gene has CDR1 LGHDT and CDR2 YNNKEL (reference sequence). This CDR3 has 16 residues. The CDR3 DNA follows: TGTGCCAGCAGCCAAGATATAGCCAGGGCGAACTATGGCTACACCTTC. Protein sequence: CASSQDIARANYGYTF. Looking up the rest from reference TRBV3-1 and TRBJ1-2 gives the full variable domain: DTAVSQTPKYLVTQMGNDKSIKCEQNLGHDTMYWYKQDSKKFLKIMFSYNNKELIINETVPNRFSPKSPDKAHLNLHINSLELGDSAVYFCASSQDIARANYGYTFGSGTRLTVV.

This clonotype was seen ten or more times. DNA for the CDR3: TGCAGTGCCGCCGGGAGGGTCAATCAGCCCCAGCATTTT. Translation: CSAAGRVNQPQHF. The V call is TRBV20-1, the J call TRBJ1-5; no reliable D call. CDR1 is DFQATT, CDR2 SNEGSKA, per germline (reference sequence). This CDR3 spans 13 amino acids. V was cut by 6 bases and J by 3 bases, with 12 bases left in between.

The chain joins TRBV19 to TRBJ1-2, with TRBD1 matching 7 bases. CDR3 length equals 14 residues. Losses at the gene ends were 5 bases for V and 4 bases for J; bases not matched to a gene: 7. Germline values: CDR1 LNHDA, CDR2 SQIVND (reference sequence). The CDR3 DNA follows: TGTGCCAGTAGTCCACAGGGGCGCGGCTATGGCTACACCTTC. It specifies CASSPQGRGYGYTF. The variable domain in full, completed from reference TRBV19 and TRBJ1-2, reads DGGITQSPKYLFRKEGQNVTLSCEQNLNHDAMYWYRQDPGQGLRLIYYSQIVNDFQKGDIAEGYSVSREKKESFPLTVTSAQKNPTAFYLCASSPQGRGYGYTFGSGTRLTVV.

There are a few counts of this clonotype. This rearrangement joins TRBV6-1 to TRBJ1-4; 8 bases agree with TRBD1. The CDR3 is 15 amino acids. Trimming cost V 6 bases and J 3 bases; bases outside gene matches: 6. The germline V gene has CDR1 MNHNS and CDR2 SASEGT. CDR3 residues: CASRTEQGANEKLFF. The CDR3 DNA sequence: TGTGCCAGCAGGACCGAACAGGGGGCTAATGAAAAACTGTTTTTT.

This clonotype was detected many times. The chain has TRBV2 and TRBJ1-4; D remains unclear. There are 12 residues in the CDR3. Germline V gene sequence: CDR1 SNHLY, CDR2 FYNNEI. V dropped 8 bases and J dropped 4 bases, with 8 bases sitting between them. The CDR3 DNA reads as TGTGCCAGCGTAGAGCATAATGAAAAACTGTTTTTT. Encoded protein: CASVEHNEKLFF.

The chain has TRBV9 and TRBJ1-4; maybe TRBD1 (5 bases). V dropped 0 bases and J dropped 7 bases, with 13 bases sitting between them. CDR3 length: 15 residues. Germline CDR1 is SGDLS and CDR2 is YYNGEE. The CDR3 DNA follows: TGTGCCAGCAGCGTAGATGTTAGGGGAGGTGAAAAACTGTTTTTT. Protein sequence: CASSVDVRGGEKLFF.

The table lists this clonotype with many counts. The chain is built from TRBV30 and TRBJ2-2; D uncertain. The CDR3 covers 13 residues. Germline V gene data show CDR1 as GTSNPN and CDR2 as SVGIG (reference sequence). V lost 0 bases, J lost 5 bases, and 7 bases lay in between. CDR3 residues: CAWSVRATGELFF. CDR3 DNA: TGTGCCTGGAGTGTAAGGGCTACCGGGGAGCTGTTTTTT. Variable domain in full (rest from reference TRBV30 and TRBJ2-2): SQTIHQWPATLVQPVGSPLSLECTVEGTSNPNLYWYRQAAGRGLQLLFYSVGIGQISSEVPQNLSASRPQDRQFILSSKKLLLSDSGFYLCAWSVRATGELFFGEGSRLTVL.